These 7 T cell receptor beta chains were all obtained from the same sample, sequenced in a study of shared clonotypes between healthy human individuals. Naive CD8 cells lacked CD45RO and underwent positive selection for CCR7, leaving out terminally differentiated effector memory CD45RA+ cells. Assay used: immunoSEQ multiplex PCR; TCRdb lists only in-frame clones, some missing. The sample carries about 2.2 million clones, 93% recorded once. Sequencing was performed on naive CD8+ T cells from PBMCs. These receptors all stem from a man aged 18 to 29 in good health. Some clones in this sample may be carry-over from other donors' samples.

The J gene is TRBJ2-7, the V gene TRBV5-1, with D possibly TRBD1 on 5 matching bases. Trimming stripped 4 bases from V and 4 bases from J, with 18 bases between. The germline CDR1 and CDR2 sequences are SGHRS and YFSETQ. This CDR3 is 15 amino acids long. The CDR3 region is CASSPNIGHSYEQYF. The CDR3 DNA reads as TGCGCCAGCAGCCCGAATATCGGACATTCATACGAGCAGTACTTC.

This chain connects TRBV28 to TRBJ2-7; D gene unclear. The germline CDR1 and CDR2 sequences are MDHEN and SYDVKM. V was cut by 5 bases and J by 0 bases, with 14 bases left in between. The CDR3 length is 15 residues. CDR3 residues: CASSGLVESSYEQYF. As DNA, the CDR3 is TGTGCCAGCAGTGGGCTAGTCGAATCCTCCTACGAGCAGTACTTC.

A remark on this clone: In the same sample, other DNA sequences code for this CDR3. The chain combines TRBV9 with TRBJ2-7; D call uncertain. V was cut by 0 bases and J by 2 bases, with 6 bases left in between. The CDR3 contains 13 residues. Germline lookup yields CDR1 SGDLS and CDR2 YYNGEE. The CDR3: CASSVGQTYEQYF. CDR3 DNA: TGTGCCAGCAGCGTAGGCCAGACCTACGAGCAGTACTTC.

V usage is TRBV11-3 and J usage is TRBJ2-5; possible D gene TRBD2, 6 bases. The CDR3 is 13 residues long. Germline V gene data show CDR1 as SGHNT and CDR2 as YENEEA. Trimming cost V 0 bases and J 11 bases, with 13 bases left between them. Written as DNA, the CDR3 is TGTGCCAGCAGCTTAGATTTAACCCGGGAGCAGTACTTC. Its protein is CASSLDLTREQYF.

The chain joins TRBV11-2 to TRBJ1-3; TRBD1 is a possible D gene (5 bases). The germline gives CDR1 SGHAT, CDR2 FQNNGV. This CDR3 has 18 amino acids. Trimming cost V 6 bases and J 0 bases, with 21 bases left between them. The CDR3 coding sequence is TGTGCCAGCAGTTACTTCTGGGGGGTAGATTACTCTGGAAACACCATATATTTT. Translating it yields CASSYFWGVDYSGNTIYF.

This chain joins TRBV30 and TRBJ2-7; D remains unclear. The CDR3 has 12 residues. Germline loops: CDR1 GTSNPN, CDR2 SVGIG (reference sequence). Trimming cost V 4 bases and J 0 bases, with 7 bases left between them. CDR3 sequence: CAWMISSYEQYF. The CDR3 DNA sequence: TGTGCCTGGATGATAAGCTCCTACGAGCAGTACTTC.

The CDR3 spells CAWSLDRGYEQYF. The CDR3, as DNA: TGTGCCTGGAGTCTTGACAGGGGTTACGAGCAGTACTTC. The chain has TRBV30 and TRBJ2-7, with 8 bases aligning to TRBD1. V shed 2 bases and J 4 bases; nucleotides not matched to a gene: 4. This CDR3 comprises 13 residues. The germline CDR1 and CDR2 sequences are GTSNPN and SVGIG (reference sequence). Full variable domain (missing parts from reference TRBV30 and TRBJ2-7): SQTIHQWPATLVQPVGSPLSLECTVEGTSNPNLYWYRQAAGRGLQLLFYSVGIGQISSEVPQNLSASRPQDRQFILSSKKLLLSDSGFYLCAWSLDRGYEQYFGPGTRLTVT.